Presented here are 7 T cell receptor beta chains from one specimen sequenced in a study of vaccination and CD4 T cells after COVID-19. At the Johns Hopkins FTIC core, DNA taken from cultured CD4+ T cells was sequenced by way of the Oncomine TCR Beta short-read assay. One entry per CDR3 protein results from TCRdb running MiXCR on the PCR reads. The sample holds approximately 12,000 distinct CDR3 sequences, roughly 30% seen once. The treatment: roughly 11-day PBMC culture with coronavirus spike peptide pools or control peptides (ViraFEST assay). No antigens are known for them. Sequenced here: CD4+ T cells from blood, cultured in vitro, sampled after SARS-CoV-2 vaccination. The source of these receptors is a human donor who had recovered from COVID-19.

This clonotype has only a few counts. This chain uses TRBV19 with TRBJ2-5, with D possibly matching TRBD1 (5 bases). V was pared by 1 base and J by 5 bases, with 8 bases between. CDR1 and CDR2 from the germline V gene are LNHDA and SQIVND (reference sequence). The CDR3 spans 13 residues. CDR3 protein: CASSIGQGETQYF. DNA for the CDR3: TGTGCCAGTAGTATAGGGCAGGGCGAGACCCAGTACTTC. Based on the CDR3 plus reference TRBV19 and TRBJ2-5, the full variable domain is DGGITQSPKYLFRKEGQNVTLSCEQNLNHDAMYWYRQDPGQGLRLIYYSQIVNDFQKGDIAEGYSVSREKKESFPLTVTSAQKNPTAFYLCASSIGQGETQYFGPGTRLLVL.

This clonotype was counted only a few times. This chain joins TRBV5-4 and TRBJ2-7; TRBD2 matches at 8 bases. CDR3 length equals 15 residues. Germline loops: CDR1 SGHNT, CDR2 YYREEE (reference sequence). Trimming took 2 bases from V and 2 from J; bases not matched to a gene: 6. The CDR3 loop is CASSFRTSGPYEQYF. CDR3 DNA: TGTGCCAGCAGCTTTAGAACTAGCGGACCCTACGAGCAGTACTTC. Complete variable domain (other parts from reference TRBV5-4 and TRBJ2-7): ETGVTQSPTHLIKTRGQQVTLRCSSQSGHNTVSWYQQALGQGPQFIFQYYREEENGRGNFPPRFSGLQFPNYSSELNVNALELDDSALYLCASSFRTSGPYEQYFGPGTRLTVT.

CDR3 DNA sequence: TGTGCCAGCAGTTACCTAGGGGTCGCCATTCGTGAGCAGTTCTTC. This translates into CASSYLGVAIREQFF. This sequence joins TRBV5-6 and TRBJ2-1; TRBD1 is a possible D gene (5 bases). This CDR3 has 15 residues. Per the germline V gene, CDR1 is SGHDT and CDR2 is YYEEEE. The V gene lost 5 bases and the J gene lost 9 bases, with 21 bases spanning the gap.

This clonotype appeared a few times. V and J are TRBV6-1 and TRBJ1-1, with no clear D. The CDR3 covers 11 residues. Germline CDR1 MNHNS, CDR2 SASEGT. Trimming took off 4 bases at V and 8 bases at J, with 8 bases between the two ends. Written as DNA, the CDR3 is TGTGCCAGCAGTGCGGAAAAAGAAGCTTTCTTT. This encodes CASSAEKEAFF.

This clonotype appeared a few times. The chain links TRBV6-1 to TRBJ1-2, with D perhaps matching TRBD1 (5 bases). Trimming stripped 7 bases from V and 8 bases from J, with 17 bases between. CDR3 length: 13 amino acids. Germline assignment: CDR1 MNHNS and CDR2 SASEGT. CDR3 amino acids: CASKRDKGQGYTF. CDR3 nucleotide sequence: TGTGCCAGCAAGAGGGATAAGGGGCAGGGCTACACCTTC.

The chain joins TRBV29-1 to TRBJ1-1; D perhaps matches TRBD1 (5 bases). The CDR3 has 14 residues. V shed 6 bases and J shed 4 bases, with 18 bases lying between them. Germline CDR1 and CDR2: SQVTM and ANQGSEA. DNA for the CDR3: TGCAGCGTGGCCAGGAGGGGCGGGGGCACTGAAGCTTTCTTT. Translated: CSVARRGGGTEAFF.

This clonotype has just a few counts. The chain recombines TRBV12-3 or TRBV12-4 with TRBJ1-6; D may be TRBD1 (5 bases). Trimming pared 5 bases from V and 5 bases from J, leaving 10 bases between. The CDR3 runs to 14 residues. The CDR3 nucleotides are TGTGCCAGCAGTCTTGACAGCAATAATTCACCCCTCCACTTT. This gives the protein CASSLDSNNSPLHF.